This is a list of T cell receptor beta chains from one sample in a study of response to subunit inactivated influenza vaccine. TCRdb itself ran the RT-PCR reads through MiXCR, one entry per CDR3 protein. Of about 240,000 distinct CDR3 sequences listed, 10% to 15% are singletons. Here the sequenced sample was non-naive T cells sorted from PBMCs, taken approximately 15 days before vaccination. The receptor set was obtained from a man in his forties or fifties who received an inactivated influenza vaccine. Both conserved end residues are part of each CDR3. A D gene is named only where the DNA matches it firmly. A row's size may be missing; if present it is once, few, many or a size class.

cdr3_length j_call clone_size v_call d_call cdr3_aa cdr3_nt
15 TRBJ2-5 many TRBV5-6 TRBD2 CASSLLAGGQETQYF TGTGCCAGCAGCTTGCTAGCGGGGGGGCAGGAGACCCAGTACTTC
14 TRBJ2-7 few TRBV28 . CASSLMGDSYEQYF TGTGCCAGCAGTTTGATGGGGGATTCCTACGAGCAGTACTTC
15 TRBJ2-1 many TRBV11-3 TRBD2 CASSHGLAGGREQFF TGTGCCAGCAGCCACGGACTAGCGGGAGGTCGTGAGCAGTTCTTC
15 TRBJ2-7 many TRBV19 . CASSPEMGSSYEQYF TGTGCCAGTAGCCCCGAGATGGGTAGCAGTTACGAGCAGTACTTC
12 TRBJ2-2 few TRBV7-9 . CASSFMTGELFF TGTGCCAGCAGCTTCATGACCGGGGAGCTGTTTTTT
14 TRBJ2-6 many TRBV5-1 . CASSSGSGANVLTF TGCGCCAGCAGTTCAGGATCTGGGGCCAACGTCCTGACTTTC
15 TRBJ2-7 few TRBV3-1 TRBD2 CASRLGLAGAGEQYF TGTGCCAGCAGACTGGGACTAGCGGGAGCAGGCGAGCAGTACTTC
11 TRBJ1-1 . TRBV6-5 . CASRGITEAFF TGTGCCAGCAGGGGGATCACTGAAGCTTTCTTT
14 TRBJ2-1 . TRBV12-3/TRBV12-4 . CASSLTRLYNEQFF TGTGCCAGCAGTTTGACCAGGCTCTACAATGAGCAGTTCTTC
17 TRBJ2-7 few TRBV5-1 TRBD1 CASSLLVSGQGIGEQYF TGCGCCAGCAGCTTGTTGGTCTCGGGACAGGGCATCGGCGAGCAGTACTTC
15 TRBJ2-1 once TRBV9 TRBD2 CASSTAGDWDNEQFF TGTGCCAGCAGCACAGCGGGAGACTGGGACAATGAGCAGTTCTTC
15 TRBJ2-3 many TRBV6-5 TRBD2 CASSSRTSGTDTQYF TGTGCCAGCAGTTCTCGGACTAGCGGCACAGATACGCAGTATTTT
12 TRBJ2-6 . TRBV21-1 . CASSRGANVLTF TGTGCCAGCTCGCGGGGGGCCAACGTCCTGACTTTC
16 TRBJ2-1 few TRBV4-1 . CASSQDVSSAYNEQFF TGCGCCAGCAGCCAAGATGTGTCTAGCGCCTACAATGAGCAGTTCTTC
12 TRBJ2-3 . TRBV2 . CASSDNTDTQYF TGTGCCAGCAGTGATAACACAGATACGCAGTATTTT
14 TRBJ2-7 . TRBV4-1 TRBD1 CASSHSDRAREQYF TGCGCCAGCAGCCATTCCGACAGGGCGCGCGAGCAGTACTTC
13 TRBJ2-7 . TRBV6-5 TRBD2 CASSYSISGGQYF TGTGCCAGCAGTTACTCAATTTCGGGGGGGCAGTACTTC
15 TRBJ1-5 . TRBV28 . CASSSLGRENQPQHF TGTGCCAGCAGTTCTCTGGGACGGGAAAATCAGCCCCAGCATTTT
13 TRBJ2-5 . TRBV10-3 . CAISASGPETQYF TGTGCCATCAGTGCTTCAGGCCCTGAGACCCAGTACTTC
16 TRBJ2-1 . TRBV11-2 TRBD1 CASSLYRTGGEDEQFF TGTGCCAGCAGCTTATATAGGACAGGGGGCGAAGATGAGCAGTTCTTC
14 TRBJ2-7 many TRBV4-1 . CASSLSGGFYEQYF TGCGCCAGCAGCCTCAGCGGAGGGTTCTACGAGCAGTACTTC
11 TRBJ2-1 . TRBV27 . CASSGFNEQFF TGTGCCAGCTCAGGGTTCAATGAGCAGTTCTTC
14 TRBJ2-3 . TRBV20-1 . CSARGGGASDTQYF TGCAGTGCCCGGGGAGGGGGCGCATCAGATACGCAGTATTTT
13 TRBJ1-1 few TRBV6-1 . CASRRPMNTEAFF TGTGCCAGCAGAAGACCAATGAACACTGAAGCTTTCTTT
14 TRBJ1-1 many TRBV5-1 TRBD1 CASSLDGTGYEAFF TGCGCCAGCAGCTTGGACGGGACAGGGTATGAAGCTTTCTTT
12 TRBJ1-2 few TRBV15 . CATSRDSYGYTF TGTGCCACCAGCAGAGACAGCTATGGCTACACCTTC
16 TRBJ2-7 . TRBV5-1 TRBD1 CASSERGGQGSYEQYF TGCGCCAGCAGCGAGAGAGGGGGACAGGGATCCTACGAGCAGTACTTC
14 TRBJ1-3 few TRBV28 . CASSLMGAPDTIYF TGTGCCAGCAGTTTAATGGGGGCACCGGACACCATATATTTT
16 TRBJ1-2 many TRBV12-3/TRBV12-4 . CASSLFTTAGRYGYTF TGTGCCAGCAGTTTATTTACGACAGCGGGTCGTTATGGCTACACCTTC
13 TRBJ2-7 . TRBV18 TRBD2 CASSLRTSSEQYF TGTGCCAGCTCACTACGGACTAGCTCCGAGCAGTACTTC
12 TRBJ2-7 . TRBV25-1 . CASSEHAYEQYF TGTGCCAGCAGTGAGCACGCCTACGAGCAGTACTTC
15 TRBJ1-5 many TRBV6-5 TRBD1 CASSYSGQGSQPQHF TGTGCCAGCAGTTACTCCGGACAGGGGAGTCAGCCCCAGCATTTT
15 TRBJ2-5 . TRBV20-1 . CSARRRRDPQETQYF TGCAGTGCTAGGAGGCGCAGGGACCCCCAAGAGACCCAGTACTTC
15 TRBJ2-7 . TRBV28 . CASGPLGGESYEQYF TGTGCCAGCGGCCCCCTTGGTGGAGAGTCCTACGAGCAGTACTTC
15 TRBJ1-6 many TRBV28 . CASSGGGDRVSPLHF TGTGCCAGCAGCGGAGGGGGAGATCGGGTTTCACCCCTCCACTTT
14 TRBJ2-7 . TRBV3-1 TRBD2 CASSQGEGRYEQYF TGTGCCAGCAGCCAAGGGGAGGGAAGATACGAGCAGTACTTC
14 TRBJ2-2 . TRBV12-3/TRBV12-4 TRBD1 CATQGEINTGELFF TGTGCCACCCAGGGGGAGATTAACACCGGGGAGCTGTTTTTT
16 TRBJ2-4 . TRBV18 TRBD2 CASSPGTSGTKNIQYF TGTGCCAGCTCACCTGGGACTAGCGGGACCAAAAACATTCAGTACTTC
12 TRBJ1-6 . TRBV20-1 . CSAGQRMSPLHF TGCAGTGCTGGGCAGCGTATGTCACCCCTCCACTTT
14 TRBJ1-1 . TRBV13 TRBD1 CASSRRQGAAEAFF TGTGCCAGCAGCCGACGGCAGGGGGCTGCTGAAGCTTTCTTT
14 TRBJ2-1 few TRBV20-1 TRBD2 CSASGGLTYNEQFF TGCAGTGCTAGCGGGGGGTTAACCTACAATGAGCAGTTCTTC
17 TRBJ2-7 many TRBV10-2 . CASSEPYRIGGAYEQYF TGCGCCAGCAGTGAGCCATACAGAATCGGCGGCGCCTACGAGCAGTACTTC
13 TRBJ2-5 . TRBV29-1 . CSVALRPQETQYF TGCAGCGTTGCGCTTCGGCCGCAAGAGACCCAGTACTTC
15 TRBJ2-1 . TRBV5-8 TRBD2 CASSLAAGGQNEQFF TGTGCCAGCAGCTTGGCGGCGGGGGGGCAGAATGAGCAGTTCTTC
14 TRBJ2-3 many TRBV4-3 TRBD1 CASSQDRATDTQYF TGCGCCAGCAGCCAGGACAGGGCCACAGATACGCAGTATTTT
12 TRBJ1-1 . TRBV10-3 . CAIGRGSTEAFF TGTGCCATCGGGAGGGGGAGCACTGAAGCTTTCTTT
14 TRBJ2-5 . TRBV7-9 . CASSLGQRLGTQYF TGTGCCAGCAGCTTAGGGCAACGATTAGGGACCCAGTACTTC
16 TRBJ1-2 few TRBV19 TRBD1 CATAYDRDRGLDGYTF TGTGCCACCGCGTACGACCGGGACAGGGGCTTGGATGGCTACACCTTC
13 TRBJ2-7 many TRBV6-1 TRBD1 CASSQTGSDEQYF TGTGCCAGCAGTCAGACAGGGTCTGACGAGCAGTACTTC
15 TRBJ2-1 . TRBV7-2 . CAISSGGGSYNEQFF TGTGCCATCAGCTCCGGCGGAGGCTCCTACAATGAGCAGTTCTTC
14 TRBJ2-7 many TRBV25-1 . CASSARGRGYEQYF TGTGCCAGCAGTGCTCGCGGTAGAGGCTACGAGCAGTACTTC
17 TRBJ1-2 . TRBV7-2 TRBD1 CASSRDRVSGAAGGYTF TGTGCCAGCAGCCGAGACAGGGTCTCTGGGGCGGCAGGCGGCTACACCTTC
13 TRBJ2-5 few TRBV9 TRBD2 CASSEGGGGTQYF TGTGCCAGCAGCGAGGGCGGCGGGGGGACCCAGTACTTC
13 TRBJ2-2 few TRBV5-6 . CASTVVRGGELFF TGTGCCAGCACCGTAGTGCGGGGCGGGGAGCTGTTTTTT
15 TRBJ1-2 . TRBV4-2 TRBD1 CASSHDQGGARGYTF TGTGCCAGCAGCCACGACCAAGGGGGCGCCCGGGGCTACACCTTC
15 TRBJ2-7 . TRBV6-5 . CASSYAYRGGYEQYF TGTGCCAGCAGTTACGCGTACAGGGGAGGCTACGAGCAGTACTTC
17 TRBJ2-1 few TRBV15 TRBD1 CATSRDPGTGSDNEQFF TGTGCCACCAGCAGAGACCCCGGGACAGGGTCGGACAATGAGCAGTTCTTC
12 TRBJ2-3 . TRBV13 . CASRACFDTQYF TGTGCCAGCAGGGCTTGTTTTGATACGCAGTATTTT
15 TRBJ1-2 . TRBV20-1 TRBD1 CSANRLTGGNYGYTF TGCAGTGCTAATCGATTGACAGGGGGTAACTATGGCTACACCTTC
13 TRBJ2-4 many TRBV5-6 . CASSLRGLDIQYF TGTGCCAGCAGCTTGCGGGGCCTGGACATTCAGTACTTC